One and the same sample provided the 28 T cell receptor beta chains below, sequenced in a study of T cells after posttransplantation cyclophosphamide. A marrow graft followed busulfan-fludarabine conditioning, with cyclophosphamide on days +3 and +4. The table came from immunoSEQ multiplex PCR; TCRdb's copy has only in-frame clones and leaves some out. There are about 9,100 clones in the sample, none observed a single time. The source was PBMCs, collected 350 to 380 days after allogeneic stem cell transplant with posttransplant cyclophosphamide. These receptors were collected from a male patient aged 50 to 59 who received an allogeneic stem cell transplant from a related donor and was CMV-positive. Some of these T cells may belong to the graft donor.

The sample holds many counts of this clone. The chain carries TRBV25-1 and TRBJ1-2; D unresolved. The germline V and J ends were trimmed by 0 bases and 8 bases, with 19 bases remaining between them. Germline-derived CDR1 and CDR2 are MGHDK and SYGVNS. The CDR3 totals 16 residues. The CDR3 nucleotides read TGTGCCAGCAGTGAATATATCCAGGCCTCTATCCGGGGCTACACCTTC. Its protein product is CASSEYIQASIRGYTF.

This clone was observed many times. The CDR3 DNA is TGCGCCAGCAGCTCCTTCTACGAGCAGTACTTC. The encoded protein is CASSSFYEQYF. The rearrangement uses TRBV5-1 and TRBJ2-7; D is uncertain. Germline CDR1 SGHRS, CDR2 YFSETQ. V lost 3 bases, J lost 3 bases, and 4 bases lay in between. The CDR3 is 11 residues long.

This clone was counted many times. The rearrangement links TRBV19 to TRBJ1-4, with D maybe TRBD1 (6 bases). Trimming shortened V by 3 bases and J by 8 bases, and 13 bases separated the two germline ends. This CDR3 is 14 amino acids long. Germline V CDR1 and CDR2: LNHDA, SQIVND (reference sequence). This chain's CDR3 is CASSIGGGWEKLFF. Here the CDR3 DNA reads TGTGCCAGTAGTATCGGCGGGGGCTGGGAAAAACTGTTTTTT.

There are many counts of this clone. J is TRBJ1-6 and V is TRBV5-5; D gene unclear. The V and J ends lost 0 bases and 7 bases respectively, with 11 bases between them. The germline V gene encodes CDR1 SGHKS and CDR2 YYEKEE (reference sequence). The CDR3 loop spans 15 amino acids. The CDR3 DNA sequence: TGTGCCAGCAGCTTGGTGAGATCCCTCAATTCACCCCTCCACTTT. Protein: CASSLVRSLNSPLHF.

This clone was detected many times. The rearrangement joins TRBV4-2 to TRBJ2-1; the D gene is possibly TRBD1 (6 bases). V lost 2 bases, J lost 2 bases, and 13 bases lay in between. The CDR3 spans 16 residues. CDR1 and CDR2 from the germline V gene are LGHNA and YNFKEQ. The CDR3 spells CASSQTFRDTYNEQFF. DNA of the CDR3: TGTGCCAGCAGCCAAACTTTCCGGGACACCTACAATGAGCAGTTCTTC.

This clone has at least ten counts. The rearrangement uses TRBV6-6 and TRBJ2-7; TRBD2 matches at 11 bases. From germline, CDR1 is MNHNY and CDR2 SVGAGI (reference sequence). The CDR3 covers 15 residues. Losses at the gene ends were 4 bases for V and 2 bases for J; bases not matched to a gene: 4. The CDR3 reads CASSSLAGGPYEQYF. Here the CDR3 DNA reads TGTGCCAGCAGTTCCCTAGCGGGGGGACCCTACGAGCAGTACTTC.

This clone was seen at least ten times. The J gene is TRBJ2-3, the V gene TRBV7-9, with D perhaps TRBD1 (5 bases). Germline values: CDR1 SEHNR, CDR2 FQNEAQ (reference sequence). V was clipped by 0 bases and J by 6 bases, with 13 bases between them. This CDR3 region has 15 residues. The CDR3 nucleotides read TGTGCCAGCAGCTTAGCGCAGGGCGGTAGGGATACGCAGTATTTT. Translated, it gives CASSLAQGGRDTQYF.

By proportion, this clone is medium-sized. This chain connects TRBV9 to TRBJ1-1; possible D gene TRBD1, 5 bases. Trimming removed 1 base from V and 5 bases from J, with 21 bases in between. The CDR3 totals 17 residues. Germline V gives CDR1 SGDLS, CDR2 YYNGEE. The CDR3 here is CASSVFSAGWEGTEAFF. Here the CDR3 DNA reads TGTGCCAGCAGCGTATTTTCCGCAGGATGGGAGGGGACTGAAGCTTTCTTT.

By proportion, this clone is medium-sized. This sequence joins TRBV10-1 and TRBJ2-7; TRBD2 might be the D (5 bases). The V and J ends lost 6 bases and 0 bases respectively, with 12 bases between them. The CDR3 has 14 residues. In germline, CDR1 is WNHNN, CDR2 SYGVQD (reference sequence). Written as DNA, the CDR3 is TGCGCCAGCAGGGGCCGAGCGGTCTCCTACGAGCAGTACTTC. Its translation: CASRGRAVSYEQYF.

This clone has ten or more counts. At one end, the junction sequence differs from germline, possibly due to a read error. The chain joins TRBV29-1 to TRBJ1-2; 7 bases fit TRBD1. Germline V lookup: CDR1 SQVTM, CDR2 ANQGSEA. The CDR3 is 12 amino acids. CDR3 sequence (DNA): TGCAGCGTAGAAGGGACAGTCAAAAGGGGCACCTTC. Its translation: CSVEGTVKRGTF.

This clone came up many times. The chain links TRBV11-2 to TRBJ2-2; 8 bases fit TRBD1. The trim removed 3 bases at V and 8 bases at J, leaving 5 bases unmatched. The length of the CDR3 is 14 residues. The germline gives CDR1 SGHAT, CDR2 FQNNGV. The CDR3 is CASSLLRTGGELFF. The CDR3 nucleotides are TGTGCCAGCAGCTTGCTGCGGACAGGGGGGGAGCTGTTTTTT.

This clone was recorded at least ten times. V is TRBV18 and J is TRBJ2-2, with D possibly being TRBD2 (6 bases). The CDR3 loop spans 13 amino acids. Trimming removed 4 bases at V and 9 bases at J, with 12 bases between. In germline, CDR1 is KGHSH, CDR2 LQKENI. The chain's CDR3 is CASSLLAYWELFF. In DNA, the CDR3 is TGTGCCAGCTCACTACTAGCTTACTGGGAGCTGTTTTTT. The full variable domain, rest sourced from reference TRBV18 and TRBJ2-2, is NAGVMQNPRHLVRRRGQEARLRCSPMKGHSHVYWYRQLPEEGLKFMVYLQKENIIDESGMPKERFSAEFPKEGPSILRIQQVVRGDSAAYFCASSLLAYWELFFGEGSRLTVL.

This clone came up many times. The V and J genes are TRBV6-1 and TRBJ2-7; a weak D match, TRBD1 (6 bases). V gave up 0 bases and J gave up 2 bases, with 11 bases separating them. Germline values: CDR1 MNHNS, CDR2 SASEGT. This CDR3 spans 15 amino acids. The CDR3 DNA follows: TGTGCCAGCAGTGAAGCGGACAGCCTGCCCTACGAGCAGTACTTC. As protein: CASSEADSLPYEQYF.

This clone was observed many times. The CDR3 is CAISEGQGVQETQYF. The CDR3 DNA follows: TGTGCCATCAGTGAAGGGCAGGGGGTCCAAGAGACCCAGTACTTC. This rearrangement joins TRBV10-3 to TRBJ2-5, with 7 bases matching TRBD1. The CDR3 contains 15 residues. CDR1 and CDR2 (germline): ENHRY, SYGVKD. Unmatched junction bases numbered 5, after V lost 3 bases and J lost 1 base.

This clone was seen many times. This chain joins TRBV27 and TRBJ2-5; 8 bases fit TRBD2. The junction had 17 bases not matched to a gene; V was cut back by 6 bases and J by 11 bases. CDR1 and CDR2 (germline): MNHEY, SMNVEV (reference sequence). The CDR3 runs to 15 residues. CDR3 DNA: TGTGCCAGCAGCCAACGCGGACTAGCCGCGAGGAAGCAGTACTTC. Its protein product is CASSQRGLAARKQYF.

This clone was detected many times. This chain connects TRBV18 to TRBJ1-4, with a tentative D call TRBD1 (5 bases). CDR1 KGHSH and CDR2 LQKENI come from the germline V gene. The CDR3 covers 15 residues. The ends were cut back, 0 bases at V and 7 bases at J, with 12 bases in the middle. Here the CDR3 DNA reads TGTGCCAGCTCACCACCGACCCGGGGGAGTGAAAAACTGTTTTTT. Residues: CASSPPTRGSEKLFF.

This clone was seen at least ten times. The CDR3 DNA reads TGTGCCAGCAGCTTAGGAGCCAATCAGCCCCAGCATTTT. Translating it yields CASSLGANQPQHF. This rearrangement joins TRBV7-9 to TRBJ1-5; no reliable D call. The CDR3 sequence is 13 residues long. Between the trimmed V and J ends, which lost 1 base and 3 bases, there was a span of 4 bases. In germline, CDR1 is SEHNR, CDR2 FQNEAQ (reference sequence).

This clone was detected a few times. The V call is TRBV18, the J call TRBJ2-5, with 11 bases identical to TRBD2. The CDR3 runs to 14 residues. Germline V CDR1 and CDR2: KGHSH, LQKENI. After removal of 3 bases from V and 11 bases from J, the junction contained 8 bases not matched to a gene. CDR3 amino acids: CASSPELAGVEQYF. As DNA, the CDR3 is TGTGCCAGCTCACCGGAACTAGCGGGGGTGGAGCAGTACTTC.

This clone was seen many times. This rearrangement joins TRBV7-6 to TRBJ2-7; 7 bases are shared with TRBD1. The germline V gene encodes CDR1 SGHVS and CDR2 FNYEAQ. V shed 1 base, J shed 0 bases, and the junction held 3 bases outside the gene matches. This CDR3 has 15 amino acids. CDR3 in DNA: TGTGCCAGCAGCTTAGGCAGGGGGAGCTCCTACGAGCAGTACTTC. Translation: CASSLGRGSSYEQYF.

This clone was recorded many times. This chain joins TRBV11-2 and TRBJ1-2; TRBD1 aligns across 9 bases. The CDR3 totals 14 residues. V trimming: 0 bases; J trimming: 7 bases; junction bases outside the gene matches: 3. Germline V gene sequence: CDR1 SGHAT, CDR2 FQNNGV. The CDR3 protein is CASSLEDRGGGYTF. The CDR3 DNA reads TGTGCCAGCAGCTTAGAGGACAGGGGAGGTGGCTACACCTTC.

By sample fraction, this clone is medium-sized (0.01 to 0.1%). V is TRBV6-6 and J is TRBJ1-1; D call uncertain. Germline CDR1 is MNHNY and CDR2 is SVGAGI (reference sequence). V lost 5 bases and J 4 bases, leaving 11 bases between the germline ends. The CDR3 is made up of 13 amino acids. The CDR3 nucleotides read TGTGCCAGCAGTGAGTTTCGGGGCACTGAAGCTTTCTTT. This gives the protein CASSEFRGTEAFF.

This clone came up many times. This rearrangement joins TRBV5-1 to TRBJ2-6; no definite D call. Deletions cut 4 bases from V and 2 bases from J, with 10 bases between. Looked up from germline, CDR1 is SGHRS and CDR2 is YFSETQ. This CDR3 is built from 15 residues. The CDR3 DNA reads TGCGCCAGCAGCCCAGTGTCTCCTGGGGCCAACGTCCTGACTTTC. Its translation: CASSPVSPGANVLTF.

The table lists this clone with many counts. The gene calls are TRBV5-1 and TRBJ2-1; no firm D call. The CDR3 extends over 15 amino acids. Germline V gene lookup returns CDR1 SGHRS and CDR2 YFSETQ. Trimming removed 3 bases at V and 0 bases at J, with 10 bases between. The CDR3 bases are TGCGCCAGCAGCTATACAGAGAGCTCCTACAATGAGCAGTTCTTC. As protein: CASSYTESSYNEQFF.

This clone was seen many times. This chain uses TRBV7-2 with TRBJ2-5; maybe TRBD1 (6 bases). Trimming left V 1 base short and J 2 bases short, with 17 bases between. The germline gives CDR1 SGHTA, CDR2 FQGNSA. The CDR3 has 17 amino acids. The CDR3 spells CASSLGTGIGGQETQYF. CDR3 in DNA: TGTGCCAGCAGCTTAGGTACAGGGATTGGGGGTCAAGAGACCCAGTACTTC.

This clone was recorded at least ten times. The V and J genes are TRBV7-9 and TRBJ1-5; D remains ambiguous. Germline loops: CDR1 SEHNR, CDR2 FQNEAQ (reference sequence). Trimming left V 6 bases short and J 3 bases short, with 9 bases between. CDR3 size: 13 residues. CDR3 nucleotide sequence: TGTGCCAGCAGTAAAGAGGCCAATCAGCCCCAGCATTTT. It yields the protein CASSKEANQPQHF.

This clone was counted ten times or more. The chain has TRBV5-1 and TRBJ2-1, with a weak D call TRBD2 (5 bases). Germline lookup yields CDR1 SGHRS and CDR2 YFSETQ. CDR3 size: 16 residues. Trimming took 3 bases from V and 1 from J, leaving 14 bases between them. The CDR3 is CASSSAGGLSYNEQFF. CDR3 DNA sequence: TGCGCCAGCAGCTCCGCTGGCGGGTTATCCTACAATGAGCAGTTCTTC.

This clone appeared many times. J is TRBJ2-5 and V is TRBV5-5; possibly TRBD1 for D (5 bases). Trimming pared 4 bases from V and 5 bases from J, leaving 15 bases between. Germline-derived CDR1 and CDR2 are SGHKS and YYEKEE (reference sequence). This CDR3 has 14 residues. CDR3 sequence (DNA): TGTGCCAGCAGCGACCCCCAGGGTAGGGAGACCCAGTACTTC. Protein: CASSDPQGRETQYF.

This clone was seen at least ten times. The chain joins TRBV6-5 to TRBJ1-2; no definite D call. V was pared by 0 bases and J by 7 bases, with 12 bases between. In germline, CDR1 is MNHEY, CDR2 SVGAGI. This CDR3 is 14 amino acids long. The CDR3 here is CASSYSGTVIGYTF. As DNA, the CDR3 is TGTGCCAGCAGTTACTCAGGAACAGTAATTGGCTACACCTTC.